This T cell receptor beta chain emerged from a study of cytomegalovirus exposure and HLA in healthy donors listed by TCRdb under 2017. In the study overall: An earlier analysis of several hundred of the donors reported roughly 300 Gb of sequence data and approximately 110 million unique TCR beta sequences from 150 million to 200 million T cells. Around 320 gigabases of sequencing data and approximately 85 million unique TCR sequences were included in an early release covering several hundred HLA-typed donors. Among the roughly 410 genotyped donors, around 81% belonged to the genetic ancestry cluster associated with self-reported Caucasian donors. The study aimed to test whether signatures of past pathogen exposure could be identified by cataloging public T cell receptors. The T cell repertoires of under 750 subjects were profiled by immunosequencing and related to cytomegalovirus serostatus. A separate validation cohort of more than 100 different subjects was used in addition to the roughly 640-subject first cohort. To predict cytomegalovirus infection status, the study combined high-throughput TCR immunosequencing, statistical association of individual TCRs with disease status, and machine learning. To study patterns of TCR occurrence, a later analysis re-analyzed previously published TCR beta repertoires from 666 donors and added high-resolution HLA genotyping. Rather than drawing on any new phenotypic data, the later analysis identified candidate immune exposures from TCR beta sequences and the way those sequences occurred across donors. An earlier analysis of nearly 600 of the donors applied high-throughput TCR beta sequencing to assess whether each TCR beta V gene segment acted as functional or pseudogenic. Donor age, sex, ethnicity and CMV serostatus were compiled alongside the repertoire data. A later genetic analysis used genome-wide SNP genotypes for 398 of the 666 donors, treating that subset as a discovery cohort. All discovery cohort repertoires had been generated using a single sequencing platform. HLA typing covered class I and class II loci at four-digit resolution. The number of donors typed differed by locus, with roughly 620-630 for A, B, C, DRB1 and DQB1, roughly 520 for DQA1, 600 to 610 for DPA1, and some 470 for DPB1. A handful of DR-DQ haplotypes were handled as single units for association and clustering because linkage in the cohort was strong. On average, 235,054 unique TCR beta nucleotide sequences were sequenced per donor among about 400 genotyped donors of the cohort, with roughly 18% of those sequences being non-productive.

The study at large found these results: A later analysis found that most CMV-associated TCR beta chains appeared HLA-restricted, with HLA associations seemingly driven largely by CMV exposure. In this cohort, only TCR beta chains were sequenced, and detectable features were limited by the absence of alpha or paired-chain data. In vitro tests confirmed that a few of the cytomegalovirus-associated TCR beta chains recognize cytomegalovirus antigens. In the study, some 160 TCR beta chains were listed as associated with cytomegalovirus. The presence/absence analyses assumed that sequencing depth was roughly uniform across donors, and that assumption may not be true. In a later analysis, several top co-occurrence clusters were reported to appear linked to parvovirus B19, influenza, CMV and Epstein-Barr virus. Because counts were too low, some 16 rarely observed V segments, including chromosome 9 orphons, were excluded from the earlier analysis of some 590 of the donors. In a later analysis, around 17,000 TCR beta sequences were associated with specific HLA alleles at a false discovery rate of 0.05. In an earlier analysis of more than 450 of the donors, most TCR beta V segments were observed in productive rearrangements about 90% or about 30% of the time, broadly matching IMGT annotations. It was suggested by the authors that the approach could potentially be generalized to other disease states and immunological phenotypes. A later analysis found that TCR association rates varied across HLA loci, with DRB1 alleles showing the most associated TCRs and HLA-C alleles the fewest. The 87-base-pair reads could not distinguish some IMGT-functional V segments, including TRBV6-2 and TRBV6-3, so those segments were excluded. HLA typing was unavailable for some donors at each locus, so association tests used only the typed subset. A further reported finding was that TCR beta sequences accurately predicted the HLA-A and HLA-B alleles for most subjects in the first cohort. A later analysis found that HLA-associated TCR beta chains were more clonally expanded and had lower generation probabilities than equally common non-associated chains. The sequencing pipeline was judged likely to have produced a cluster of highly shared sequence variants as a technical artifact. An association between a missense DCLRE1C variant and V-gene and J-gene trimming of TCR beta chains was found in a later genetic analysis and replicated in an independent cohort. In a later genetic analysis, fewer N-insertions in productive TCRs were reported among donors in an Asian-associated ancestry cluster than the approximately 630-donor mean. Most TCR sequences were seen in very few donors, while some public TCRs were found in many individuals. Correlated functional status among segregating V segments might be attributable to linkage disequilibrium, but an unknown experimental factor could not be ruled out. Cytomegalovirus status was reported to be diagnosed by the classifier with high specificity and sensitivity in both the original and validation cohorts. When HLA alleles, especially DR and DQ, strongly co-occurred, attributing TCR associations to individual alleles was difficult. The only immune exposure information available for the cohort was CMV serostatus.

The cohort comprised fewer than 700 healthy bone marrow donors. At the time of sampling, all cohort members were nominally healthy, though unrecorded immune exposures were likely present. The donor tested CMV seronegative and was one of the 352 seronegative cohort members. A peripheral blood sample was provided by each donor, and peripheral blood mononuclear cells were used for TCR beta sequencing. The Qiagen DNeasy Blood Extraction Kit was used to extract genomic DNA from the blood cell samples. Receptor libraries were prepared by the immunoSEQ multiplex PCR assay. A mixture of 60 forward primers for TCR Vbeta segments and 13 reverse primers for TCR Jbeta segments was used in the multiplex PCR. The CDR3 region of rearranged TCR beta genes was amplified from genomic DNA with a multiplex PCR assay. The Illumina HiSeq System was used to sequence the amplified TCR beta libraries as 87-base-pair reads. For the original study's pipeline: Across the 700 or so repertoires, a later analysis counted 60 million to 90 million unique TCR beta chains, some 11 million of which were shared by at least two donors. A nearest-neighbor algorithm error-corrected the raw reads and collapsed the reads into unique sequences, merging closely related sequences to remove PCR and sequencing errors. Alignment of CDR3 sequences to IMGT reference sequences was used to assign V, D and J gene segments. For a sequence to be retained, a match of at least six nucleotides to both a V gene segment and a J gene segment was required. A rearrangement counted as productive if the CDR3 had no stop codons and remained in frame with V and J, and every other rearrangement counted as non-productive. CDR3 was defined according to IMGT convention as the region running from the second conserved V-encoded cysteine to the conserved J-encoded phenylalanine. The earlier analysis of about 620 of the donors excluded sequences that lacked an unambiguous match to a single V gene segment. In an earlier analysis of several hundred of the donors, V segments were called functional above 56.7% productive rearrangements and were called segregating when the between-donor standard deviation exceeded 5%. A statistical classification framework was built for diagnosing cytomegalovirus status from the catalog of TCR beta chain sequences. A later analysis assigned V and J genes by comparing TCR nucleotide sequences with IMGT/GENE-DB human TR gene sequences. In a later analysis, CDR3 sequences and most-parsimonious VDJ recombination scenarios were assigned using the TCRdist pipeline. In a later analysis, each TCR beta chain was defined by its CDR3 amino acid sequence together with its V-gene family, and reads without a unique V-gene family were excluded. A later analysis removed several hundred highly shared, low-generation-probability nucleotide sequences to deal with suspected cross-contamination and a sequencing artifact. A later analysis calculated a clonal expansion index for each public chain from normalized within-repertoire ranks of inferred template counts. In a later analysis, generation probabilities were computed with a VDJ recombination model fitted to out-of-frame rearrangements, and the resulting probabilities were checked against IGoR. Hypergeometric tests were used in a later analysis to score TCR-TCR, TCR-HLA and TCR-CMV co-occurrence, with a repertoire-size bias correction applied to the TCR pairs. In a later analysis, false discovery rates were estimated by permuting HLA or CMV assignments 20 times. In a later analysis, co-occurring TCRs were grouped using DBSCAN, and TCRdist sequence similarity was added for clustering within HLA-allele-positive subsets. For co-occurrence clustering, repertoires with fewer than 30,000 or more than 120,000 public chains were excluded, along with four or five repertoires with anomalous nucleotide sharing. Here the immuneACCESS table is served through TCRdb, limited to in-frame sequences with V and J called. Missing clones are a known gap in these copies; in checked studies unresolved V genes cover under half, and the rest lacks a known reason. That table supplies the V and J calls and clone size; D and trimming were determined from the DNA. In all, the sample holds about 94,000 clones, and approximately 7.6% of those were seen once. The ten largest clones add up to about 2.3% of the sample.

The table lists this clone with a few counts. Its specific antigen is unknown. Per-base quality was not reported, and no clone a single base away is much larger than it. The junction carries 17 bases between V and J, which are trimmed by 5 bases and 6 bases respectively. The CDR3, from cysteine to phenylalanine, totals 15 residues. The only DNA kept is the CDR3, 45 bases in frame from the first base. CDR1 and CDR2, looked up from the germline V gene (reference sequence), are LNHNV and YYDKDF. The specimen sequenced was PBMCs. The TCR comes from a man aged 45-65 years in good health and CMV-seronegative. The chain uses TRBV15 and TRBJ1-5, with TRBD1 tentatively as D gene (5 bases match). In nucleotide form, the sequence is TGTGCCACCAGCGGTTGGGGGGAGGGAAGTCAGCCCCAGCATTTT. It specifies CATSGWGEGSQPQHF.